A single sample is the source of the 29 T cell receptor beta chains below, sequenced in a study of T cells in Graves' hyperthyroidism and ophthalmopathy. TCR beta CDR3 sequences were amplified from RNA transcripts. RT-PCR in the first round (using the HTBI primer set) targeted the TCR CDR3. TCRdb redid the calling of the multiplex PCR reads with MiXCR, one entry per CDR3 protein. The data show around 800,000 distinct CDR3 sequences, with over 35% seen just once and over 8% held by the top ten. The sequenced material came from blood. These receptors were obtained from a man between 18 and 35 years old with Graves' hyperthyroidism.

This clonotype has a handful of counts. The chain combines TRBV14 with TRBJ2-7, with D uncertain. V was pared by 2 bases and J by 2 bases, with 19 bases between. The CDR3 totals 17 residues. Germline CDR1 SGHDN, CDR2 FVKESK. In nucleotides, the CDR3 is TGTGCCAGCAGCCAATCCCCCCCCGACGGGCAACCCTACGAGCAGTACTTC. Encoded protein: CASSQSPPDGQPYEQYF.

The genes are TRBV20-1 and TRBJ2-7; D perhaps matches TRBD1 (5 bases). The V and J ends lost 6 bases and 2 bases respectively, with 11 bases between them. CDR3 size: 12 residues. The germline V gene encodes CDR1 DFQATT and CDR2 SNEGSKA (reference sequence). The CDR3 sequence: CSAVDTAYEQYF. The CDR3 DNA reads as TGCAGTGCCGTGGACACAGCCTACGAGCAGTACTTC.

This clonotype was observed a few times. The CDR3 DNA reads as TGTGCCAGCAGCCAGACATCGACAGGGGCAGGGGAGACCCAGTACTTC. Protein: CASSQTSTGAGETQYF. The chain is built from TRBV14 and TRBJ2-5; 8 bases agree with TRBD1. This CDR3 spans 16 amino acids. J was trimmed by 5 bases and V by 3 bases; bases with no gene match: 11. Germline CDR1 and CDR2: SGHDN and FVKESK.

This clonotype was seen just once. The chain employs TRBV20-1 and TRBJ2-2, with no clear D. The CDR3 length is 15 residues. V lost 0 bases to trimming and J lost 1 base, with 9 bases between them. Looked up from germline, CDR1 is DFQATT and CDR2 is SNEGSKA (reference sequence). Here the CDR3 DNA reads TGCAGTGCTAGAGATAATCACGGGAACACCGGGGAGCTGTTTTTT. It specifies CSARDNHGNTGELFF.

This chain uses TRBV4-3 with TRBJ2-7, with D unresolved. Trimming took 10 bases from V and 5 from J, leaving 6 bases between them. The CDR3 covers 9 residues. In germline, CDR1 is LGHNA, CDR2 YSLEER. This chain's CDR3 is CATPDEQYF. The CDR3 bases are TGCGCCACTCCGGACGAGCAGTACTTC.

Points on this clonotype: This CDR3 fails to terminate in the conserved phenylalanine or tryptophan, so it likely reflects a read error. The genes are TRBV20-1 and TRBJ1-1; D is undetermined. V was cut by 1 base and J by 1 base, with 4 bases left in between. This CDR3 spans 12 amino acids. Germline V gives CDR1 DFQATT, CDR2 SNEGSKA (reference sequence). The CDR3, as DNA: TGCAGTGCTAGAGCTGGGAACACTGAAGCTTTCCTT. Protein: CSARAGNTEAFL.

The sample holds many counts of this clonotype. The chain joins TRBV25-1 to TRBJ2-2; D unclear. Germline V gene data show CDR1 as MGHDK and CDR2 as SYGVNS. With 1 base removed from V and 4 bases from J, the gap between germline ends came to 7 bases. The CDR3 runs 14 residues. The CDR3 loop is CASSELSITGELFF. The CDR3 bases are TGTGCCAGCAGTGAATTGTCCATCACCGGGGAGCTGTTTTTT.

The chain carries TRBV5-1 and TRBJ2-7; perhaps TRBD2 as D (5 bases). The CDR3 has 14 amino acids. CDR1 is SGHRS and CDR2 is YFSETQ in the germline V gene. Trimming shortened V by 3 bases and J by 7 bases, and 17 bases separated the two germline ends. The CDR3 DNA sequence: TGCGCCAGCAGCTCCGGATCTGACTACCTAGAGCAGTACTTC. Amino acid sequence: CASSSGSDYLEQYF.

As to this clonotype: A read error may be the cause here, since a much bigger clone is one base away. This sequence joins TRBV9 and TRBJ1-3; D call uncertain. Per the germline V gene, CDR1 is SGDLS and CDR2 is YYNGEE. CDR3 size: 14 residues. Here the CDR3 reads CASSVGGPGSTIYF. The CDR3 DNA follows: TGTGCCAGCAGCGTAGGAGGGCCTGGAAGCACCATATATTTT.

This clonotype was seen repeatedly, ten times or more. This chain's CDR3 is CSGRTSPYEQYF. CDR3 coding DNA: TGCAGCGGAAGGACATCCCCCTACGAGCAGTACTTC. The V gene is TRBV29-1, the J gene TRBJ2-7; D may be TRBD1 (5 bases). Germline CDR1 is SQVTM and CDR2 is ANQGSEA. V shed 7 bases and J shed 2 bases, with 12 bases lying between them. The CDR3 sequence is 12 residues long.

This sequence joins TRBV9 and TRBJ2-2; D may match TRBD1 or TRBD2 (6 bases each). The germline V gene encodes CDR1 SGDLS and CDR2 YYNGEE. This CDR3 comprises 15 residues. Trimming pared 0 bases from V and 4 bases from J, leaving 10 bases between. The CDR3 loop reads CASSVVQGGTGELFF. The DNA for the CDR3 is TGTGCCAGCAGCGTAGTACAGGGAGGCACCGGGGAGCTGTTTTTT.

In nucleotides, the CDR3 is TGTGCCACCTACCGACTAGCGGGGGACTCCTACGAGCAGTACTTC. Protein: CATYRLAGDSYEQYF. The chain joins TRBV2 to TRBJ2-7; 12 bases fit TRBD2. J gave up 0 bases and V 10 bases, and 7 bases lay outside the gene matches. Germline lookup yields CDR1 SNHLY and CDR2 FYNNEI. The CDR3 length is 15 residues. The whole variable domain, remainder taken from reference TRBV2 and TRBJ2-7, is EPEVTQTPSHQVTQMGQEVILRCVPISNHLYFYWYRQILGQKVEFLVSFYNNEISEKSEIFDDQFSVERPDGSNFTLKIRSTKLEDSAMYFCATYRLAGDSYEQYFGPGTRLTVT.

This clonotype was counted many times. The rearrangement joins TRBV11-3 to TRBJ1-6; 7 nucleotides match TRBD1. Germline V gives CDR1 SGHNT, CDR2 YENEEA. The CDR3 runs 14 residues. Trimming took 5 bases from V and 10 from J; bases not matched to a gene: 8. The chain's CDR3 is CASSRQGIGSPLHF. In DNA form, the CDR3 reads TGTGCCAGCAGCCGACAGGGAATTGGCTCACCCCTCCACTTT.

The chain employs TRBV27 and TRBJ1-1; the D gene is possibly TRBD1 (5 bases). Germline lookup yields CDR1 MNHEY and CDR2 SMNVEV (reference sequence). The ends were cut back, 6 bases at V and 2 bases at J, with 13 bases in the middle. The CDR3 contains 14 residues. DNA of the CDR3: TGTGCCAGCAGGAGTACAGGAATTAACACTGAAGCTTTCTTT. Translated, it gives CASRSTGINTEAFF.

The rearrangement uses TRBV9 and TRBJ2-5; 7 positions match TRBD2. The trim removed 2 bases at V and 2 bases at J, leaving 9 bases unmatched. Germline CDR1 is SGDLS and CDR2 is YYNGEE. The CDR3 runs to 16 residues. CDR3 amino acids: CASSVYSGEVQETQYF. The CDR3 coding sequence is TGTGCCAGCAGCGTCTACAGCGGGGAGGTACAAGAGACCCAGTACTTC.

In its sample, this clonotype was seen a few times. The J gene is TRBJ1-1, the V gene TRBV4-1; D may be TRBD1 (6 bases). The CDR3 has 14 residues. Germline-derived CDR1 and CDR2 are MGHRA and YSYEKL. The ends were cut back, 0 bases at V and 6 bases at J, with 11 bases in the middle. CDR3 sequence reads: CASSQDRGGPEAFF. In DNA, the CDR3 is TGCGCCAGCAGCCAAGATAGGGGGGGACCTGAAGCTTTCTTT.

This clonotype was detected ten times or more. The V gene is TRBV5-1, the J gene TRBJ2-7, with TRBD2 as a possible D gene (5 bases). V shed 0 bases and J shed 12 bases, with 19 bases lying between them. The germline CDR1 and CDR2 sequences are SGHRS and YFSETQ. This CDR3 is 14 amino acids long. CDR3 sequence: CASSLEEWTPGMYF. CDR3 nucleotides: TGCGCCAGCAGCTTGGAGGAGTGGACTCCAGGCATGTACTTC. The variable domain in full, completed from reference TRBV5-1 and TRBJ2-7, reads KAGVTQTPRYLIKTRGQQVTLSCSPISGHRSVSWYQQTPGQGLQFLFEYFSETQRNKGNFPGRFSGRQFSNSRSEMNVSTLELGDSALYLCASSLEEWTPGMYFGPGTRLTVT.

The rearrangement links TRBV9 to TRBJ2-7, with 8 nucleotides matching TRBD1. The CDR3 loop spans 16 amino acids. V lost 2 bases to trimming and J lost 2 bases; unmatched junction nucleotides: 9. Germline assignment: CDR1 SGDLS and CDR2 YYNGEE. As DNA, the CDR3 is TGTGCCAGCAGCGTCGAAGTGGGACAGGAACCCTACGAGCAGTACTTC. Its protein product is CASSVEVGQEPYEQYF.

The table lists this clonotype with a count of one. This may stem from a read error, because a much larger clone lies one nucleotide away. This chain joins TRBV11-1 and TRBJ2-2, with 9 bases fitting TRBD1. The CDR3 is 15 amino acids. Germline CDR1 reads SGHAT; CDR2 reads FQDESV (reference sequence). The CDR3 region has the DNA TGTGCCAGCAGGGTGGGACAGGGTCAGACCGGGGGGCTGTTTTTT. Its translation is CASRVGQGQTGGLFF.

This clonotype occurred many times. Here the CDR3 reads CASSIRSDSSNQPQHF. CDR3 sequence (DNA): TGTGCCAGTAGTATTCGATCCGACAGTAGCAATCAGCCCCAGCATTTT. This chain joins TRBV19 and TRBJ1-5; weak D call: TRBD1 (5 bases). The CDR3 contains 16 residues. CDR1 and CDR2 from the germline V gene are LNHDA and SQIVND (reference sequence). V lost 3 bases to trimming and J lost 0 bases, with 12 bases between them.

The CDR3 DNA reads TGCGCCAGCAGCGAGGACTACCATGACGGGACCCAGTACTTC. This codes for CASSEDYHDGTQYF. V gene TRBV5-1 combines with J gene TRBJ2-5; weak D call: TRBD2 (6 bases). The CDR3 extends over 14 amino acids. V lost 4 bases, J lost 7 bases, and 17 bases lay in between. Per the germline V gene, CDR1 is SGHRS and CDR2 is YFSETQ.

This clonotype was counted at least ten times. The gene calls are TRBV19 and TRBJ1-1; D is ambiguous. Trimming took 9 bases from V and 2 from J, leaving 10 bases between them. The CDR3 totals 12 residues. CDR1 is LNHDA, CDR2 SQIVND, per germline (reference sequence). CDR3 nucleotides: TGTGCCAGCAGCATCAGTAACACTGAAGCTTTCTTT. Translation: CASSISNTEAFF.

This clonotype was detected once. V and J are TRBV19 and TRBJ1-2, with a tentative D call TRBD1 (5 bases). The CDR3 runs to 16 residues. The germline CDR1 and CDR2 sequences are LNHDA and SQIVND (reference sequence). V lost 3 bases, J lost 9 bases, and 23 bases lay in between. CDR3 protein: CASSMGLADGGRSYTF. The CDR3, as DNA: TGTGCCAGTAGTATGGGACTAGCGGACGGAGGAAGGAGCTACACCTTC.

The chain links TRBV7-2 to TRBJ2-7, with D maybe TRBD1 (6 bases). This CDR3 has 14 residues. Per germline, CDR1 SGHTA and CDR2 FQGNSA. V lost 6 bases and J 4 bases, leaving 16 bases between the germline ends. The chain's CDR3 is CASSHIQGGYEQYF. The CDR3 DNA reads TGTGCCAGCAGTCATATACAGGGTGGATACGAGCAGTACTTC.

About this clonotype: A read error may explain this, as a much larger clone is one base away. CDR3: CASSRNERSYEKLFF. CDR3 DNA sequence: TGTGCCAGTAGTAGAAACGAGAGATCCTACGAAAAACTGTTTTTT. The V call is TRBV19, the J call TRBJ1-4; D gene ambiguous. Trimming cost V 4 bases and J 8 bases, with 17 bases left between them. The CDR3 is 15 amino acids. Germline lookup yields CDR1 LNHDA and CDR2 SQIVND (reference sequence).

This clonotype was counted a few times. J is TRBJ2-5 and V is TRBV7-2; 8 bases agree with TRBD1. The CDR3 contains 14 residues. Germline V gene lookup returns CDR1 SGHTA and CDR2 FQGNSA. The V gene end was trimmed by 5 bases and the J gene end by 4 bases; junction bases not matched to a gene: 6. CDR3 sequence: CASSRKDRVETQYF. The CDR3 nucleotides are TGTGCCAGCAGCAGAAAGGACAGGGTAGAGACCCAGTACTTC.

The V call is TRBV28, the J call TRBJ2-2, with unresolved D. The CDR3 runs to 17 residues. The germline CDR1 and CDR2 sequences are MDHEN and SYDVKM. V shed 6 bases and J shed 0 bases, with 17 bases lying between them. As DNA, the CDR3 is TGTGCCAGCAGCCCTAAGGTCGGCAGGCCGAACACCGGGGAGCTGTTTTTT. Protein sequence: CASSPKVGRPNTGELFF. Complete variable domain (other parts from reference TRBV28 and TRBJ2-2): DVKVTQSSRYLVKRTGEKVFLECVQDMDHENMFWYRQDPGLGLRLIYFSYDVKMKEKGDIPEGYSVSREKKERFSLILESASTNQTSMYLCASSPKVGRPNTGELFFGEGSRLTVL.

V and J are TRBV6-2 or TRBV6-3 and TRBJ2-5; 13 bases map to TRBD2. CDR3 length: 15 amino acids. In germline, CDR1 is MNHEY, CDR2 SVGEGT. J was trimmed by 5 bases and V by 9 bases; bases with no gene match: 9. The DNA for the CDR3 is TGTGCCAGTAAACGGACTAGCGGGAGAACGGAGACCCAGTACTTC. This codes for CASKRTSGRTETQYF.

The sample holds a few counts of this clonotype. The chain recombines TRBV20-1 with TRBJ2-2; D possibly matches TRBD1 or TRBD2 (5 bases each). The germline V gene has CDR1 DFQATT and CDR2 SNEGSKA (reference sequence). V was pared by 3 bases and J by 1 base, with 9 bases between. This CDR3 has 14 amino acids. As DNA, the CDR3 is TGCAGTGCTAGCGGGACCGTGAACACCGGGGAGCTGTTTTTT. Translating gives CSASGTVNTGELFF.